This T cell receptor (beta chain) was sequenced in a study of blood T cell repertoires in COVID-19. Study overall: Sites in the United States, Italy and Spain provided acute and convalescent COVID-19 samples. T cells, B-cell-depleted T cells, or PBMCs provided the cDNA or gDNA that served as material.

The CDR3 is 15 residues long. Looked up from germline, CDR1 is MNHEY and CDR2 is SVGAGI. V was shortened by 0 bases and J by 3 bases, with 9 bases between the two germline ends. In the original analysis: Estimation of nucleated cell counts was performed using reference gene primer amplification. Data came from immunoSEQ multiplex PCR; TCRdb stores just in-frame clones and leaves some out. D and trimming come from the DNA, and the V and J calls and clone size come from that table. The sample comprises some 250,000 clones, over 70% of which are singletons, and roughly 8.7% rests with the top ten. The chain recombines TRBV6-5 with TRBJ1-3; a weak D match, TRBD1 (5 bases). The receptor's source is a man aged 35-49 years with active or convalescent COVID-19. Sequencing was done on a sample of peripheral blood. CDR3 bases: TGTGCCAGCAGTTACTCGGCAGGGATTGGAAACACCATATATTTT. This encodes CASSYSAGIGNTIYF.